The rows below give T cell receptor beta chains drawn from one sample of a study of T cells in Graves' hyperthyroidism and ophthalmopathy. Each CDR3 protein is one row after TCRdb ran MiXCR on the multiplex PCR reads. The repertoire holds hundreds of thousands of distinct CDR3 sequences, with roughly a sixth as singletons. Source material: blood. These TCRs come from a woman aged 45-59 years with Graves' hyperthyroidism that later progressed to Graves' ophthalmopathy. The CDR3 runs from the conserved cysteine through the conserved F or W. Each record gives: clone size, D gene, V gene, J gene, CDR3 protein, CDR3 DNA. D genes are given only for firm matches. For some rows the clone size is stated as once, few or many, or as a class when expanded; others skip it.

NA	NA	TRBV12-3/TRBV12-4	TRBJ2-1	CASSPMDSWGEQFF	TGTGCCAGCAGTCCCATGGACAGTTGGGGTGAGCAGTTCTTC
many	NA	TRBV18	TRBJ1-1	CASSPTGNTEAFF	TGTGCCAGCTCACCGACAGGGAACACTGAAGCTTTCTTT
many	TRBD1	TRBV6-1	TRBJ1-1	CASRPRTGGVVNTEAFF	TGTGCCAGCAGACCCAGGACAGGGGGAGTAGTGAACACTGAAGCTTTCTTT
many	NA	TRBV11-2	TRBJ2-7	CASLGRLTYEQYF	TGTGCCAGCTTGGGACGGCTGACCTACGAGCAGTACTTC
many	NA	TRBV5-1	TRBJ1-4	CASSLAGGDEKLFF	TGCGCCAGCAGCTTGGCCGGCGGGGATGAAAAACTGTTTTTT
few	NA	TRBV4-1	TRBJ1-1	CASSQAYVMNTEAFF	TGCGCCAGCAGCCAAGCTTACGTAATGAACACTGAAGCTTTCTTT
many	NA	TRBV12-3/TRBV12-4	TRBJ1-2	CASSLKGPDGYTF	TGTGCCAGCAGTTTAAAGGGTCCGGACGGCTACACCTTC
many	NA	TRBV18	TRBJ2-7	CASSQDISYEQYF	TGTGCCAGCTCCCAGGACATCTCCTACGAGCAGTACTTC
many	NA	TRBV20-1	TRBJ2-3	CSAERTSTDTQYF	TGCAGTGCCGAAAGAACTAGCACAGATACGCAGTATTTT
many	NA	TRBV3-1	TRBJ1-2	CASSQARQGLNYGYTF	TGTGCCAGCAGCCAAGCCCGCCAGGGTCTTAACTATGGCTACACCTTC
few	NA	TRBV3-1	TRBJ1-2	CASSQESNSHYGYTF	TGTGCCAGCAGCCAAGAGAGCAACAGCCACTATGGCTACACCTTC
many	TRBD2	TRBV12-3/TRBV12-4	TRBJ2-1	CASRLAGGNNEQFF	TGTGCCAGCAGACTAGCGGGGGGAAACAATGAGCAGTTCTTC
many	NA	TRBV30	TRBJ2-3	CAWRDGVLGATDTQYF	TGTGCCTGGAGGGACGGGGTCTTGGGGGCAACAGATACGCAGTATTTT
many	TRBD1	TRBV7-9	TRBJ2-7	CASSSEGAHYEQYF	TGTGCCAGCAGCTCAGAGGGGGCTCATTACGAGCAGTACTTC
NA	NA	TRBV30	TRBJ1-4	CAWSFGQGLNEKLFF	TGTGCCTGGAGTTTCGGGCAGGGCCTAAATGAAAAACTGTTTTTT
few	NA	TRBV5-1	TRBJ1-6	CASKPQTDYNSPLHF	TGCGCCAGCAAACCCCAGACAGACTATAATTCACCCCTCCACTTT
many	TRBD1	TRBV5-1	TRBJ2-5	CASSSTGSSFETQYF	TGCGCCAGCAGCTCGACAGGGTCTTCTTTCGAGACCCAGTACTTC
many	NA	TRBV7-9	TRBJ1-2	CASSFRDTDAYGYTF	TGTGCCAGCAGCTTCCGGGACACCGATGCCTATGGCTACACCTTC
few	NA	TRBV7-9	TRBJ1-3	CASILGSGSGNTIYF	TGTGCCAGCATCCTGGGGTCGGGCTCTGGAAACACCATATATTTT
few	NA	TRBV7-2	TRBJ1-1	CASSLGHTRSTEAFF	TGTGCCAGCAGCTTGGGACATACCAGGTCTACTGAAGCTTTCTTT
NA	NA	TRBV2	TRBJ2-2	CASSLDTPSTGELFF	TGTGCCAGCAGCCTCGACACCCCAAGTACCGGGGAGCTGTTTTTT
many	TRBD1	TRBV5-1	TRBJ2-7	CASSPLPRTGAYEQYF	TGCGCCAGCAGCCCCCTCCCCCGGACAGGGGCCTACGAGCAGTACTTC
few	NA	TRBV9	TRBJ1-5	CASGGGINQPQHF	TGTGCCAGCGGGGGAGGGATCAATCAGCCCCAGCATTTT
NA	NA	TRBV18	TRBJ1-5	CASSPPTPMVGSNQPQHF	TGTGCCAGCTCACCACCGACGCCTATGGTCGGGAGCAATCAGCCCCAGCATTTT
NA	TRBD1	TRBV29-1	TRBJ1-2	CSVESLEGQGYGYTF	TGCAGCGTTGAATCTCTAGAGGGACAGGGCTATGGCTACACCTTC
many	NA	TRBV2	TRBJ1-4	CASSEDRGATNEKLFF	TGTGCCAGCAGTGAGGACCGGGGTGCAACTAATGAAAAACTGTTTTTT
many	NA	TRBV5-1	TRBJ1-5	CASSLGAVNQPQHF	TGCGCCAGCAGCTTGGGGGCGGTCAATCAGCCCCAGCATTTT
few	NA	TRBV5-1	TRBJ2-2	CASSPTAGSMGLTGELFF	TGCGCCAGCAGCCCAACTGCGGGTAGTATGGGATTAACCGGGGAGCTGTTTTTT
few	NA	TRBV15	TRBJ1-1	CATSMESYTEAFF	TGTGCCACCAGCATGGAGAGTTACACTGAAGCTTTCTTT
few	TRBD2	TRBV10-3	TRBJ2-2	CAISESASGETGELFF	TGTGCCATCAGTGAGTCGGCTAGCGGGGAGACCGGGGAGCTGTTTTTT
NA	TRBD1	TRBV20-1	TRBJ1-5	CSARDRGVYSNQPQHF	TGCAGTGCTAGGGACAGGGGGGTTTATAGCAATCAGCCCCAGCATTTT
few	NA	TRBV7-2	TRBJ1-1	CASSSNGVNTEAFF	TGTGCCAGCAGCTCGAACGGGGTGAACACTGAAGCTTTCTTT
few	NA	TRBV2	TRBJ2-7	CASSAAGYEQYF	TGTGCCAGCAGTGCGGCGGGCTACGAGCAGTACTTC
few	NA	TRBV2	TRBJ2-7	CANTRKDLSYEQYF	TGTGCCAACACAAGGAAGGACTTGTCCTACGAGCAGTACTTC
NA	NA	TRBV12-3/TRBV12-4	TRBJ2-7	CASSLNHEQYF	TGTGCCAGCAGTTTGAACCACGAGCAGTACTTC
few	NA	TRBV7-8	TRBJ1-1	CATRRGGAPSTEAFF	TGTGCCACCAGAAGAGGGGGGGCGCCTAGCACTGAAGCTTTCTTT
few	TRBD2	TRBV5-4	TRBJ2-1	CASSPWSGGAGEQFF	TGTGCCAGCAGCCCGTGGAGCGGGGGGGCGGGTGAGCAGTTCTTC
many	NA	TRBV20-1	TRBJ2-7	CSARDRIQGSSYEQYF	TGCAGTGCTAGAGATCGGATTCAGGGGAGCTCCTACGAGCAGTACTTC
NA	TRBD1	TRBV30	TRBJ1-2	CAWSPGQDLYGYTF	TGTGCCTGGAGCCCCGGACAGGACCTCTATGGCTACACCTTC
few	TRBD2	TRBV20-1	TRBJ2-5	CSASKLAGGLVQETQYF	TGCAGTGCAAGCAAGCTAGCGGGGGGCCTGGTGCAAGAGACCCAGTACTTC
few	NA	TRBV10-3	TRBJ2-7	CAIGQSYEQYF	TGTGCCATTGGACAGTCCTACGAGCAGTACTTC
NA	TRBD1	TRBV11-3	TRBJ2-1	CASSLGGQGATQFF	TGTGCCAGCAGCTTAGGGGGACAGGGGGCAACGCAGTTCTTC
few	NA	TRBV6-1	TRBJ2-5	CASSELGSRETQYF	TGTGCCAGCAGTGAGTTGGGGTCACGGGAGACCCAGTACTTC
NA	NA	TRBV20-1	TRBJ1-2	CRGQTRNYGYTF	TGCAGGGGGCAGACAAGAAACTATGGCTACACCTTC
NA	NA	TRBV7-2	TRBJ2-7	CASSPSGQAELAFGAYEQYF	TGTGCCAGCAGCCCCTCAGGACAGGCGGAACTAGCCTTTGGGGCCTACGAGCAGTACTTC